This record concerns one T cell receptor beta chain sequence. Its antigen is not identified. One junction end disagrees with the germline gene, perhaps due to a read error. No cell sorting was done before RNA was extracted from the tissue. This sample is part of a study of tumor and adjacent non-tumor tissue in lung cancer. In the study overall: The patients, 10 to 11 men and a handful of women, were about 30 to 85 with stage I to III disease. Study findings and constraints: Patients with more diverse tumor TCRs had worse survival.

TCRbeta libraries were built with three rounds of nested PCR, modified from ARM-PCR. In TCRdb, the multiplex PCR reads were re-called with MiXCR into one record per CDR3 protein. The sample includes about 110,000 distinct CDR3 sequences, 84% of them seen just once. The CDR3 has 13 residues. In germline, CDR1 is MNHNS, CDR2 SASEGT. The rearrangement uses TRBV6-1 and TRBJ2-2; either TRBD1 or TRBD2 may fit D (5 bases each). The material sequenced was lung tumor tissue. This TCR was sampled from a man aged 70-80 years with non-small cell lung cancer. CDR3 DNA: TGTGTCACTTCACTTAAGGGGACCGGGAAGCTGTTTTTT. This encodes CVTSLKGTGKLFF.